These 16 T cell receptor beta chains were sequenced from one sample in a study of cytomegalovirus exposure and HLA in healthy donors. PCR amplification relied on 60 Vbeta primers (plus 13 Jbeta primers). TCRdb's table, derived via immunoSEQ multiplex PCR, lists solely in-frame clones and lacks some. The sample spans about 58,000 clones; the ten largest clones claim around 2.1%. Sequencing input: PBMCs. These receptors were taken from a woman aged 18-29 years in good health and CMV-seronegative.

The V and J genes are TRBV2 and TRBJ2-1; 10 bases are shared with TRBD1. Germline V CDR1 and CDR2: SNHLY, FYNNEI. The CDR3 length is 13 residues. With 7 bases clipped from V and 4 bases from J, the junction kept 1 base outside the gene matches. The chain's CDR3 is CASKGQGYNEQFF. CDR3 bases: TGTGCCAGCAAGGGACAGGGGTACAATGAGCAGTTCTTC. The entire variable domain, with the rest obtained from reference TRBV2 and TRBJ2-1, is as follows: EPEVTQTPSHQVTQMGQEVILRCVPISNHLYFYWYRQILGQKVEFLVSFYNNEISEKSEIFDDQFSVERPDGSNFTLKIRSTKLEDSAMYFCASKGQGYNEQFFGPGTRLTVL.

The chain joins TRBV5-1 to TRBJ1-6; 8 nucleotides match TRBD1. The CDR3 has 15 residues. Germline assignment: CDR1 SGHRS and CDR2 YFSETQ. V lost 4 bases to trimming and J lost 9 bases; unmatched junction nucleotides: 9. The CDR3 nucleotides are TGCGCCAGCAGCCAGGGACAGGTAGAGGTTTCACCCCTCCACTTT. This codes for CASSQGQVEVSPLHF.

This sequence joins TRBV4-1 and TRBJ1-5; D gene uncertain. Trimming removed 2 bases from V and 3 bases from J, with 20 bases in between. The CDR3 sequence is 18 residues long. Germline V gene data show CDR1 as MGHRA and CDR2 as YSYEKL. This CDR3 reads CASSQNGRGYFVNQPQHF. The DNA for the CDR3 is TGCGCCAGCAGCCAAAATGGGCGAGGGTATTTTGTCAATCAGCCCCAGCATTTT.

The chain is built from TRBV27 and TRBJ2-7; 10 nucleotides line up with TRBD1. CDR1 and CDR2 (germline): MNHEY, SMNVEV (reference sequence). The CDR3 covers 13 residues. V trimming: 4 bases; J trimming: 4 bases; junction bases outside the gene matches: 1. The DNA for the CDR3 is TGTGCCAGCAGTTGGGACAGGGGTTACGAGCAGTACTTC. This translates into CASSWDRGYEQYF.

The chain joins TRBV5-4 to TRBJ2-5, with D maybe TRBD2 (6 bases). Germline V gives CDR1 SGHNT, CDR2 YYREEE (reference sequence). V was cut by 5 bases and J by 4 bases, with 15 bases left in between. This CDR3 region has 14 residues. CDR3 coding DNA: TGTGCCAGCAGGCGGGATCCTAGAGGAGAGACCCAGTACTTC. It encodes CASRRDPRGETQYF.

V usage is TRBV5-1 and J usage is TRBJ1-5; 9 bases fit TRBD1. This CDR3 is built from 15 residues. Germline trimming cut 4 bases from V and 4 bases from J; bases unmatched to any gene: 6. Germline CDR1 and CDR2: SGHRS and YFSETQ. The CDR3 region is CASSPGTGSNQPQHF. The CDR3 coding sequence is TGCGCCAGCAGCCCGGGGACAGGGTCAAATCAGCCCCAGCATTTT.

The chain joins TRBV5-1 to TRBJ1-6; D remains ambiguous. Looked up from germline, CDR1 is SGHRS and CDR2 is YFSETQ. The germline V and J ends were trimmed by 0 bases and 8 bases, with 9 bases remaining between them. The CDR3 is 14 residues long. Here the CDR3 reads CASSLERVDSPLHF. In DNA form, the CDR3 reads TGCGCCAGCAGCTTGGAACGGGTAGATTCACCCCTCCACTTT. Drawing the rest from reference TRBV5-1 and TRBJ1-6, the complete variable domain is KAGVTQTPRYLIKTRGQQVTLSCSPISGHRSVSWYQQTPGQGLQFLFEYFSETQRNKGNFPGRFSGRQFSNSRSEMNVSTLELGDSALYLCASSLERVDSPLHFGNGTRLTVT.

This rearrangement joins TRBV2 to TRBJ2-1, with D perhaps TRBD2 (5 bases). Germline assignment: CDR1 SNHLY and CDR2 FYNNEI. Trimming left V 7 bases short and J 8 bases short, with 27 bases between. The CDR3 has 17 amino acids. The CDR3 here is CASMLFLEGVGYDEQFF. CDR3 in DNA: TGTGCCAGCATGTTGTTCCTAGAGGGAGTGGGGTACGATGAGCAGTTCTTC.

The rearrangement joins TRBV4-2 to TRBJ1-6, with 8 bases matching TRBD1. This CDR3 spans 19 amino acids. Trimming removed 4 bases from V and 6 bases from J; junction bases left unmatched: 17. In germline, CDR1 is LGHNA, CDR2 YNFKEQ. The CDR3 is CASSPVPTGEPGRNSPLHF. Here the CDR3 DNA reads TGTGCCAGCAGCCCGGTTCCGACAGGGGAGCCTGGCCGTAATTCACCCCTCCACTTT.

CDR3 in DNA: TGTGCCAGCAGCGAACAGGGTGGGTCTGAAGCTTTCTTT. Its protein is CASSEQGGSEAFF. The rearrangement joins TRBV6-4 to TRBJ1-1; possible D gene TRBD1, 6 bases. Germline V gene lookup returns CDR1 MRHNA and CDR2 SNTAGT. CDR3 length: 13 amino acids. Trimming stripped 6 bases from V and 6 bases from J, with 14 bases between.

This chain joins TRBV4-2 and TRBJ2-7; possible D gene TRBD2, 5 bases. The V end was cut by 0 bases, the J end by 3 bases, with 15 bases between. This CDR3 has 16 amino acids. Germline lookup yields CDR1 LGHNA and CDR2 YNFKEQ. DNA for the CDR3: TGTGCCAGCAGCCAAGATGGCCCGCAAGAGGGCTACGAGCAGTACTTC. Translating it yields CASSQDGPQEGYEQYF.

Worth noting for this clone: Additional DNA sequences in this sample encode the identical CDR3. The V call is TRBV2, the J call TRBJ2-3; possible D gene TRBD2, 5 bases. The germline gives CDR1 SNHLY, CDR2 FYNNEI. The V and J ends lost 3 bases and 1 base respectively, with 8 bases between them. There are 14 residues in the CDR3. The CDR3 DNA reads TGTGCCAGCAGTGATCGGGAAGGCACAGATACGCAGTATTTT. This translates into CASSDREGTDTQYF.

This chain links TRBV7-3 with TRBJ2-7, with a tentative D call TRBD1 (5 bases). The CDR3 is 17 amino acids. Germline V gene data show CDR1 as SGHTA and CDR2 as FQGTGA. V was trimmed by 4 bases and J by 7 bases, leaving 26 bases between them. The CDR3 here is CASSYRPQERVDEEQYF. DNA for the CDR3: TGTGCCAGCAGCTACAGGCCCCAAGAAAGGGTGGATGAGGAGCAGTACTTC.

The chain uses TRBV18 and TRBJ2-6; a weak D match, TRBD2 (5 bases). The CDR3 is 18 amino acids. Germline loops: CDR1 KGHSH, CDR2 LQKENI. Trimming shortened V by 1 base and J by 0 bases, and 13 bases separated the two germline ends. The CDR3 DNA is TGTGCCAGCTCACCACTCGGCCCGGGGATCTCTGGGGCCAACGTCCTGACTTTC. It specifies CASSPLGPGISGANVLTF.

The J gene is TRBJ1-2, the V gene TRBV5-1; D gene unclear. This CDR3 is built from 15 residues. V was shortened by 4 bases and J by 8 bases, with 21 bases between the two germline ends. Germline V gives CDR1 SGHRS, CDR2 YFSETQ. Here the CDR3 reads CASSPGERSGGGYTF. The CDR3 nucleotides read TGCGCCAGCAGCCCCGGGGAAAGGAGTGGAGGAGGCTACACCTTC.

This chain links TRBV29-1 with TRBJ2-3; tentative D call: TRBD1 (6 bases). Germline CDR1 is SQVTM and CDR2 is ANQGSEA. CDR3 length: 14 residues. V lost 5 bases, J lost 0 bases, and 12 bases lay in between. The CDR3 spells CSVLRQESTDTQYF. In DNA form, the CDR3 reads TGCAGCGTTTTGAGACAGGAGAGCACAGATACGCAGTATTTT.